The clone carrying this T cell receptor (beta chain) was observed a handful of times. Its target is not known. A TCRbeta library incorporating unique molecular identifiers was prepared. TCRdb recomputed calls from the PCR reads with MiXCR, one row per CDR3 protein. The sample gives 550,000 to 600,000 distinct CDR3 sequences, around 23% of which show up once; roughly 14% is in the top ten. The record originates from a study of T-cell reconstitution after alpha-beta-depleted transplantation in children. Study-wide points: Surviving thymic progenitors and recipient T cells were the source of high TCRbeta diversity at day 60 in some patients.

The CDR3 runs 13 residues. Germline V gene sequence: CDR1 LNHNV, CDR2 YYDKDF (reference sequence). V lost 8 bases, J lost 6 bases, and 6 bases stayed unmatched. This receptor was obtained from a boy under two years old who had a stem cell transplant for acute myeloid leukemia, so the T cells may come from the graft donor. This chain joins TRBV15 and TRBJ2-1; TRBD1 matches at 8 bases. Sequences were derived from PBMCs, mostly from graft donor cells, sampled 360 days after TCRalphabeta/CD19-depleted stem cell transplant. CDR3 amino acids: CATAPGQVNEQFF. The CDR3 DNA is TGTGCCACCGCGCCGGGACAGGTCAATGAGCAGTTCTTC.